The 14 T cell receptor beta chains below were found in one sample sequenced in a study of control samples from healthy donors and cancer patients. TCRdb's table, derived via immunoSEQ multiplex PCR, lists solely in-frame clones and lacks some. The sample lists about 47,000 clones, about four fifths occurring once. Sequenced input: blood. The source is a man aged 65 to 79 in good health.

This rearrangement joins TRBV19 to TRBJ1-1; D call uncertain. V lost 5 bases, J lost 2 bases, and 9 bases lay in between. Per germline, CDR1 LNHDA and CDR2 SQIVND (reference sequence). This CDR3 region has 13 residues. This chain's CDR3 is CASSGWTNTEAFF. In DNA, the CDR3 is TGTGCCAGTAGTGGCTGGACTAACACTGAAGCTTTCTTT.

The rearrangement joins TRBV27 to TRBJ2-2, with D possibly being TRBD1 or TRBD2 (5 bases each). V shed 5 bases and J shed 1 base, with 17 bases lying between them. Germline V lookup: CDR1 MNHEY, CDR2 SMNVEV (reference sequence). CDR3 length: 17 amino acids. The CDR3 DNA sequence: TGTGCCAGCAGTCCCCTTGGTGAGAGGGGGAACACCGGGGAGCTGTTTTTT. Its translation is CASSPLGERGNTGELFF.

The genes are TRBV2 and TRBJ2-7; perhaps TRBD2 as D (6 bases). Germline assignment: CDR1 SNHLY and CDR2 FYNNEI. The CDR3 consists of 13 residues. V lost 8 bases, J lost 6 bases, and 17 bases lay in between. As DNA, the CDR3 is TGTGCCAGCCTAGCACCGGGAGAGGGCGAGCAGTACTTC. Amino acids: CASLAPGEGEQYF.

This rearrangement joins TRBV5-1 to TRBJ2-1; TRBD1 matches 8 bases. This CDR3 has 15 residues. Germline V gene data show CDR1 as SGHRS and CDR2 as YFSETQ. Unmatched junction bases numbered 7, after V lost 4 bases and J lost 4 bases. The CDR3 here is CASSPRGLTYNEQFF. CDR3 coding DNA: TGCGCCAGCAGCCCCAGGGGGCTAACTTACAATGAGCAGTTCTTC.

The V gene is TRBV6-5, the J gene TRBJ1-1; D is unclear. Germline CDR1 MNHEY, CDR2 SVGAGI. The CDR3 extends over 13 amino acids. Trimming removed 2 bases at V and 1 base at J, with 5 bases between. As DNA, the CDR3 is TGTGCCAGCAGTTACAGGGCGAACACTGAAGCTTTCTTT. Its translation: CASSYRANTEAFF.

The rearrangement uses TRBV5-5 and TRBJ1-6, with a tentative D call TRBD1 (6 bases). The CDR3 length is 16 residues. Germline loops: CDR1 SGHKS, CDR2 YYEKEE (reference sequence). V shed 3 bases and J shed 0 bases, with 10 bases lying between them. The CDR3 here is CASSSDRSSYNSPLHF. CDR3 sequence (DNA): TGTGCCAGCAGCTCTGACAGGAGCTCCTATAATTCACCCCTCCACTTT. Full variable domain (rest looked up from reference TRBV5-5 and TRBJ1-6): DAGVTQSPTHLIKTRGQQVTLRCSPISGHKSVSWYQQVLGQGPQFIFQYYEKEERGRGNFPDRFSARQFPNYSSELNVNALLLGDSALYLCASSSDRSSYNSPLHFGNGTRLTVT.

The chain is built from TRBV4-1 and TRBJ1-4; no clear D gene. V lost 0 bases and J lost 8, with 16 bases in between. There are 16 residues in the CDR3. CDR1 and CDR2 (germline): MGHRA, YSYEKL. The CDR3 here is CASSQDLVGGEEKLFF. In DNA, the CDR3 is TGCGCCAGCAGCCAAGATCTCGTAGGAGGAGAAGAAAAACTGTTTTTT.

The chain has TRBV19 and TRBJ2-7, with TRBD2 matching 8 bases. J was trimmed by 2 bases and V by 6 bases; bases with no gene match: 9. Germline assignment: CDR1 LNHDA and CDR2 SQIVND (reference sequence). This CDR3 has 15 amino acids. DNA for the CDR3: TGTGCCAGTAGCCCCGGGACTAGTGTCGCCTACGAGCAGTACTTC. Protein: CASSPGTSVAYEQYF.

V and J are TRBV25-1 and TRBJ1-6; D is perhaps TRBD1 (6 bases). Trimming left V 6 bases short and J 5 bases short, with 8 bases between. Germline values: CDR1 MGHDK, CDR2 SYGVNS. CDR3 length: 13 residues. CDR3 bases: TGTGCCAGCAGGCGACAGGATAATTCACCCCTCCACTTT. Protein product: CASRRQDNSPLHF.

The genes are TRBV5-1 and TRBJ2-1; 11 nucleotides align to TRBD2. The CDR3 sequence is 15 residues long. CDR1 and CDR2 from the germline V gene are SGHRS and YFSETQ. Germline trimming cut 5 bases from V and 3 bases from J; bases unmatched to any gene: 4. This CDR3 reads CASSYLAGGYNEQFF. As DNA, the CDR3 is TGCGCCAGCAGTTACCTAGCGGGGGGCTACAATGAGCAGTTCTTC. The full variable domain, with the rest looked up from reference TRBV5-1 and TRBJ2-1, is KAGVTQTPRYLIKTRGQQVTLSCSPISGHRSVSWYQQTPGQGLQFLFEYFSETQRNKGNFPGRFSGRQFSNSRSEMNVSTLELGDSALYLCASSYLAGGYNEQFFGPGTRLTVL.

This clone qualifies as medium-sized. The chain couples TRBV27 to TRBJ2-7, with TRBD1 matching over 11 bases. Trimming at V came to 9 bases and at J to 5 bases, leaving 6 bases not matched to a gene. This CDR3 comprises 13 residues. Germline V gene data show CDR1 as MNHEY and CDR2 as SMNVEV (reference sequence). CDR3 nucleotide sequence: TGTGCCAGTAGGACAGGGGGCGTAAACGAGCAGTACTTC. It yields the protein CASRTGGVNEQYF.

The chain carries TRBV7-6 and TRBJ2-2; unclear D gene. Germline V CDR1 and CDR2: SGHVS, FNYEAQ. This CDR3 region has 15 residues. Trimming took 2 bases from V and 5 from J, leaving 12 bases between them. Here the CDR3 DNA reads TGTGCCAGCAGCTTAATAGACGGTGGTACCGGGGAGCTGTTTTTT. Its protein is CASSLIDGGTGELFF.

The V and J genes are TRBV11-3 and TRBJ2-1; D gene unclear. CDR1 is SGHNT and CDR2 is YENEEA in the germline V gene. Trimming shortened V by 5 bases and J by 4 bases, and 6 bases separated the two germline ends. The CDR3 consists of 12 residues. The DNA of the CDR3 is TGTGCCAGCAGCCTTCGATACAATGAGCAGTTCTTC. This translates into CASSLRYNEQFF.

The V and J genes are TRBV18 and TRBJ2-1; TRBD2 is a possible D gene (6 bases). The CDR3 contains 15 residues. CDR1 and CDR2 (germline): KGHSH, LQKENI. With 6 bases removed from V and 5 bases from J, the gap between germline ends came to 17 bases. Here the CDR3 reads CASSTRELTNNEQFF. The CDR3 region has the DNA TGTGCCAGCTCGACACGGGAGTTGACGAACAATGAGCAGTTCTTC.